The clone carrying this T cell receptor (beta chain) has more than one count but fewer than ten. As yet, its antigen is unknown. RNA extraction was followed by reverse transcription into cDNA, which acted as the sequencing template. Generated by immunoSEQ multiplex PCR, the TCRdb table keeps only in-frame clones and is missing some. Here the sample spans fewer than 200,000 clones, about three fifths being singletons. The sample is drawn from a study of CD8+ T cells in alopecia areata. Study information: Oral tofacitinib, 5 to 10 mg twice daily, was given in an open-label trial. General study points: Significant decreases in scalp clonality and expanded CD8+ clones followed tofacitinib treatment.

As for treatment: oral pan-JAK inhibitor, 5-10 mg twice daily. Collected material from alopecia areata patients comprised lesional scalp punch biopsies and peripheral blood. There are 13 residues in the CDR3. Germline CDR1 and CDR2: MGHRA and YSYEKL. Trimming took off 1 base at V and 9 bases at J, with 10 bases between the two ends. The chain combines TRBV4-1 with TRBJ2-4; possibly TRBD2 for D (6 bases). The specimen comprised CD8+ T cells sorted from blood, sampled at week 24, from a patient treated with tofacitinib. The sequence came from a human donor with alopecia areata. CDR3 protein: CASSQGGLFIQYF. Here the CDR3 DNA reads TGCGCCAGCAGCCAAGGGGGACTGTTCATTCAGTACTTC.